The clone carrying this T cell receptor (beta chain) was counted ten times or more. The antigen is undetermined. TCR cDNA was made by 5'RACE template switching, adding a universal primer site and UMIs. TCRdb reprocessed the 5' RACE reads with MiXCR, giving one entry per CDR3 protein. This table has 200,000 to 300,000 distinct CDR3 sequences, more than 3.5% appearing once. J was trimmed by 3 bases and V by 6 bases; bases with no gene match: 5. The CDR3 is 14 residues long. Per the germline V gene, CDR1 is MNHNY and CDR2 is SVGAGI (reference sequence). This sample is part of a study of T cells after yellow fever vaccination. Findings and limits, study-wide: Overlap between CD4 and CD8 compartments was detected for a small share of clonotypes.

The V and J genes are TRBV6-6 and TRBJ2-3, with 8 positions matching TRBD1. This receptor was obtained from a man younger than 35 who received the YFV17D yellow fever vaccine. The specimen was PBMCs, collected 15 days after the yellow fever booster vaccination. CDR3 amino acids: CASRGQGWTDTQYF. DNA of the CDR3: TGTGCCAGCAGAGGACAGGGTTGGACAGATACGCAGTATTTT.